The 17 T cell receptor beta chains below come from one sample, sequenced in a study of T cells in localized non-small cell lung cancer. This table comes from immunoSEQ multiplex PCR, and its TCRdb copy is limited to in-frame clones, with some not included. The sample shows fewer than 50,000 clones, roughly four fifths of them seen only once. Specimen: PBMCs, collected before any cancer treatment. The receptors here all came from a man aged 35-69 years with stage II lung adenocarcinoma.

The chain is built from TRBV7-3 and TRBJ2-7; 7 nucleotides line up with TRBD2. V trimming: 2 bases; J trimming: 6 bases; junction bases outside the gene matches: 4. This CDR3 has 13 amino acids. Per germline, CDR1 SGHTA and CDR2 FQGTGA. The CDR3 region has the DNA TGTGCCAGCAGCTTATCCGGCGGGAGCGAGCAGTACTTC. It codes for CASSLSGGSEQYF.

The chain joins TRBV6-6 to TRBJ1-1, with D hard to call. The CDR3 contains 15 residues. Germline loops: CDR1 MNHNY, CDR2 SVGAGI (reference sequence). The V end lost 6 bases, the J end lost 1 base, and 15 bases lay between the germline ends. CDR3 loop: CASSPRARWNTEAFF. CDR3 in DNA: TGTGCCAGCAGCCCGCGGGCCAGGTGGAACACTGAAGCTTTCTTT.

The rearrangement uses TRBV27 and TRBJ2-1; TRBD2 might be the D (6 bases). Trimming stripped 0 bases from V and 9 bases from J, with 9 bases between. Germline V gene sequence: CDR1 MNHEY, CDR2 SMNVEV (reference sequence). This CDR3 spans 13 amino acids. Here the CDR3 DNA reads TGTGCCAGCAGTTTATCGTCGGGAGCTGAGCAGTTCTTC. Translated: CASSLSSGAEQFF.

A note on this clone: At one end the junction does not follow the germline gene, possibly because of a read error. This chain connects TRBV5-6 to TRBJ1-6, with 8 bases identical to TRBD1. Germline V gene sequence: CDR1 SGHDT, CDR2 YYEEEE. The CDR3 totals 17 residues. The CDR3 bases are TGTGCCAACAGCTTGGGGACAGGTCTTAGGTATAATTCACCCCTCCACTTT. Protein: CANSLGTGLRYNSPLHF.

In its sample, this clone was seen once. V usage is TRBV19 and J usage is TRBJ2-1; 9 positions match TRBD1. Germline V gives CDR1 LNHDA, CDR2 SQIVND (reference sequence). J lost 10 bases, V lost 2 bases, and 12 bases had no gene match. CDR3 size: 16 residues. The CDR3 spells CASSIFGQGRDEEQFF. The CDR3 region has the DNA TGTGCCAGTAGTATATTCGGACAGGGGCGAGACGAGGAGCAGTTCTTC.

The chain is built from TRBV21-1 and TRBJ2-4; the table assigns TRBD2, which was not confirmed against the DNA. TRBV21-1 is a pseudogene segment. The CDR3 has 20 amino acids. CDR3 amino acids: CASSKGPGRTLCVAKNIQYF. The DNA of the CDR3 is TGTGCCAGCAGCAAAGGACCGGGTCGCACCCTCTGTGTAGCCAAAAACATTCAGTACTTC.

The chain uses TRBV19 and TRBJ1-5; D is undetermined. The CDR3 length is 15 residues. Germline CDR1 LNHDA, CDR2 SQIVND (reference sequence). V lost 4 bases to trimming and J lost 5 bases, with 15 bases between them. The CDR3 DNA follows: TGTGCCAGTAGTACTGGACTTGGGAGGGATCAGCCCCAGCATTTT. The encoded protein is CASSTGLGRDQPQHF.

In this sample, this clone turned up once. The genes are TRBV2 and TRBJ2-7, with TRBD2 identical over 7 bases. The V gene's germline CDR1 is SNHLY and CDR2 FYNNEI. The V segment lost 4 bases and the J segment 1 base; nucleotides outside the gene matches: 4. The CDR3 consists of 14 residues. The CDR3 is CASSGTSASYEQYF. The CDR3 region has the DNA TGTGCCAGCAGTGGTACTAGCGCGTCCTACGAGCAGTACTTC.

The V gene is TRBV19, the J gene TRBJ1-6, with TRBD1 matching 7 bases. This CDR3 region has 18 residues. Germline V gives CDR1 LNHDA, CDR2 SQIVND (reference sequence). The V gene end was trimmed by 4 bases and the J gene end by 7 bases; junction bases not matched to a gene: 16. Here the CDR3 DNA reads TGTGCCAGTAGTACCTGGACAGGCCGCAAGGGTGAAAATTCACCCCTCCACTTT. It yields the protein CASSTWTGRKGENSPLHF.

The rearrangement uses TRBV4-3 and TRBJ2-5; the D gene is possibly TRBD2 (5 bases). The CDR3 covers 13 residues. Trimming took off 4 bases at V and 5 bases at J, with 11 bases between the two ends. Germline values: CDR1 LGHNA, CDR2 YSLEER. In DNA form, the CDR3 reads TGCGCCAGCAGCCCGGGGTCCGGGGAGACCCAGTACTTC. This encodes CASSPGSGETQYF.

The V and J genes are TRBV6-5 and TRBJ2-5; D call uncertain. The germline V and J ends were trimmed by 10 bases and 0 bases, with 12 bases remaining between them. The germline V gene has CDR1 MNHEY and CDR2 SVGAGI. The CDR3 contains 13 residues. CDR3 coding DNA: TGTGCCACCCGCGTTGAGTACCAAGAGACCCAGTACTTC. Translated, it gives CATRVEYQETQYF.

J is TRBJ2-1 and V is TRBV5-1; 12 bases agree with TRBD2. With 1 base clipped from V and 2 bases from J, the junction kept 1 base outside the gene matches. Germline CDR1 and CDR2: SGHRS and YFSETQ. This CDR3 is built from 16 residues. CDR3 sequence reads: CASSLTSGGTYNEQFF. For the CDR3, the DNA is TGCGCCAGCAGCTTGACTAGCGGGGGGACCTACAATGAGCAGTTCTTC.

This chain connects TRBV7-3 to TRBJ2-5; a possible D gene is TRBD1 (6 bases). This CDR3 region has 13 residues. Germline assignment: CDR1 SGHTA and CDR2 FQGTGA. With 3 bases removed from V and 2 bases from J, the gap between germline ends came to 7 bases. Here the CDR3 DNA reads TGTGCCAGCAGCTTTCAGGGGCAAGAGACCCAGTACTTC. Translation gives CASSFQGQETQYF.

This clone was seen only a few times. The chain uses TRBV5-4 and TRBJ1-5; D is unresolved. Germline V CDR1 and CDR2: SGHNT, YYREEE (reference sequence). The V end was cut by 0 bases, the J end by 4 bases, with 8 bases between. The CDR3 is 14 residues long. The chain's CDR3 is CASSLAGQNQPQHF. CDR3 nucleotide sequence: TGTGCCAGCAGCTTGGCGGGTCAGAATCAGCCCCAGCATTTT.

This chain links TRBV6-1 with TRBJ2-1; 11 positions agree with TRBD2. Germline V gene data show CDR1 as MNHNS and CDR2 as SASEGT. V was pared by 5 bases and J by 8 bases, with 8 bases of the junction left unmatched. CDR3 size: 15 residues. The CDR3 coding sequence is TGTGCCAGCAGTCTTCTTAGCGGGGGGGCCGATGAGCAGTTCTTC. It encodes CASSLLSGGADEQFF.

This sequence joins TRBV6-6 and TRBJ2-2; no reliable D call. This CDR3 is 12 amino acids long. Between the trimmed V and J ends, which lost 6 bases and 6 bases, there was a span of 8 bases. The germline V gene encodes CDR1 MNHNY and CDR2 SVGAGI (reference sequence). CDR3 DNA: TGTGCCAGCAGAAGGGCACCCGGGGAGCTGTTTTTT. It yields the protein CASRRAPGELFF.

The genes are TRBV29-1 and TRBJ1-5; no definite D call. The CDR3 runs 15 residues. From germline, CDR1 is SQVTM and CDR2 ANQGSEA. Between the trimmed V and J ends, which lost 0 bases and 2 bases, there was a span of 11 bases. The CDR3 DNA sequence: TGCAGCGTTGAAGAATCTGGGAACGGCAATCAGCCCCAGCATTTT. Amino acid sequence: CSVEESGNGNQPQHF.